This T cell receptor (beta chain) was sequenced for a study of T cell responses to AZD1222 COVID-19 vaccine. The study, taken as a whole, reports: Baseline serostatus was positive in only five to seven AZD1222 recipients.

Produced via immunoSEQ multiplex PCR; TCRdb's table is partial and in-frame only. The profile shows roughly 180,000 clones, 94% of them singletons. With respect to this clone: Its specificity is not known.

The V gene's germline CDR1 is SGHRS and CDR2 YFSETQ. The CDR3 has 16 amino acids. Between the trimmed V and J ends, which lost 0 bases and 6 bases, there was a span of 17 bases. This clonotype originated in an adult in good health. The rearrangement links TRBV5-1 to TRBJ2-3, with unresolved D. This sample comprised peripheral blood, obtained on day 0 of AZD1222 vaccination. The CDR3 DNA reads TGCGCCAGCAGCTTGGGTTGGGATGATATTGTGGATACGCAGTATTTT. Its protein is CASSLGWDDIVDTQYF. Supplemented by reference TRBV5-1 and TRBJ2-3, the full variable domain reads KAGVTQTPRYLIKTRGQQVTLSCSPISGHRSVSWYQQTPGQGLQFLFEYFSETQRNKGNFPGRFSGRQFSNSRSEMNVSTLELGDSALYLCASSLGWDDIVDTQYFGPGTRLTVL.